This T cell receptor beta chain was sequenced for a study of spatial heterogeneity in lung cancer. The V end lost 4 bases, the J end lost 2 bases, and 15 bases lay between the germline ends. The CDR3 sequence is 15 residues long. CDR1 is MGHRA, CDR2 YSYEKL, per germline. In this sample, this clonotype turned up many times. Its cognate antigen is unknown. The time point denotes: sample taken at primary tumor resection. Without sorting, whole RNA was sequenced from tumor, nontumor lung or frozen PBMC. Points from the study as a whole: Expanded tumor TCRs that were ubiquitous appeared in blood more at resection than follow-up.

MiXCR was run by TCRdb on the 5' RACE reads, yielding one entry per CDR3 protein. The sample lists about 48,000 distinct CDR3 sequences, around 5.2% occurring once. The rearrangement joins TRBV4-1 to TRBJ2-7, with D possibly TRBD2 on 6 matching bases. Sample: PBMCs, taken at surgery. This TCR was recovered from a male donor with early-stage non-small cell lung cancer. Here the CDR3 reads CASSLTIGGTYEQYF. In nucleotides, the CDR3 is TGCGCCAGCAGCCTCACCATCGGGGGAACCTACGAGCAGTACTTC.